Each of the 30 T cell receptor beta chains below was sequenced from the same sample in a study of blood T cell repertoires in COVID-19. Assay: immunoSEQ multiplex PCR; the TCRdb copy retains only in-frame clones and omits some. Among some 230,000 clones, approximately 84% were seen once, and the ten largest hold 3% to 3.5%. The source material was peripheral blood. The receptors shown here come from a woman in her thirties who had recovered from COVID-19.

The CDR3 region is CAWGEDTYEQYF. CDR3 DNA: TGTGCCTGGGGGGAAGACACCTACGAGCAGTACTTC. The chain uses TRBV30 and TRBJ2-7; no reliable D call. The CDR3 loop spans 12 amino acids. Between the trimmed V and J ends, which lost 5 bases and 2 bases, there was a span of 10 bases. Germline CDR1 reads GTSNPN; CDR2 reads SVGIG (reference sequence).

V gene TRBV28 combines with J gene TRBJ2-7; a possible D gene is TRBD1 (5 bases). The CDR3 runs to 15 residues. The V end lost 0 bases, the J end lost 2 bases, and 11 bases lay between the germline ends. The V gene's germline CDR1 is MDHEN and CDR2 SYDVKM. CDR3 DNA sequence: TGTGCCAGCAGTTTATGGTCACAGGCGCCCTACGAGCAGTACTTC. It is translated as CASSLWSQAPYEQYF. Using reference TRBV28 and TRBJ2-7 for the parts outside the CDR3, the full variable domain is DVKVTQSSRYLVKRTGEKVFLECVQDMDHENMFWYRQDPGLGLRLIYFSYDVKMKEKGDIPEGYSVSREKKERFSLILESASTNQTSMYLCASSLWSQAPYEQYFGPGTRLTVT.

The count of this clone is one. This chain links TRBV9 with TRBJ2-7, with D possibly TRBD1 on 6 matching bases. The CDR3 loop spans 14 amino acids. V was clipped by 0 bases and J by 7 bases, with 14 bases between them. Germline CDR1 is SGDLS and CDR2 is YYNGEE. The CDR3, as DNA: TGTGCCAGCAGCGTAGGAGCAGGGGTAGTGGAGCAGTACTTC. Its protein is CASSVGAGVVEQYF.

V and J are TRBV3-1 (or the pseudogene TRBV3-2) and TRBJ2-5, with D unresolved. V was pared by 2 bases and J by 5 bases, with 6 bases between. Germline V lookup: CDR1 LGHDT, CDR2 YNNKEL (reference sequence). The CDR3 loop spans 12 amino acids. The CDR3 DNA reads as TGTGCCAGCAGCCAACCACGGGAGACCCAGTACTTC. It codes for CASSQPRETQYF.

The chain employs TRBV2 and TRBJ2-7, with D possibly TRBD2 on 5 matching bases. The length of the CDR3 is 14 residues. Trimming took off 7 bases at V and 0 bases at J, with 13 bases between the two ends. Germline V CDR1 and CDR2: SNHLY, FYNNEI. The CDR3 DNA reads as TGTGCCAGCAATGATCGAGGGAGCTCCTACGAGCAGTACTTC. Its translation is CASNDRGSSYEQYF.

V is TRBV28 and J is TRBJ1-2; 8 nucleotides line up with TRBD1. Germline-derived CDR1 and CDR2 are MDHEN and SYDVKM. V was pared by 5 bases and J by 5 bases, with 10 bases of the junction left unmatched. The length of the CDR3 is 15 residues. For the CDR3, the DNA is TGTGCCAGCAGTCCACGACAGGGGAAGGGGTATGGCTACACCTTC. Translated: CASSPRQGKGYGYTF.

The chain employs TRBV19 and TRBJ2-1; a weak D match, TRBD1 (5 bases). Germline CDR1 LNHDA, CDR2 SQIVND (reference sequence). The CDR3 sequence is 16 residues long. V shed 4 bases and J shed 6 bases, with 19 bases lying between them. The CDR3 nucleotides are TGTGCCAGTAGTAACCCCTCAGAGTACCAGGGCAATGAGCAGTTCTTC. It is translated as CASSNPSEYQGNEQFF.

The chain combines TRBV5-1 with TRBJ2-3; perhaps TRBD2 as D (6 bases). CDR1 is SGHRS, CDR2 YFSETQ, per germline. The CDR3 runs 15 residues. Trimming left V 2 bases short and J 4 bases short, with 14 bases between. CDR3 in DNA: TGCGCCAGCAGCTTACGCGGGGATGGGGCAGATACGCAGTATTTT. Translated, it gives CASSLRGDGADTQYF.

The chain uses TRBV6-5 and TRBJ1-3; no definite D call. This CDR3 contains 16 residues. Trimming cost V 0 bases and J 0 bases, with 9 bases left between them. Germline V gene lookup returns CDR1 MNHEY and CDR2 SVGAGI. The chain's CDR3 is CASSYSIQSSGNTIYF. In nucleotides, the CDR3 is TGTGCCAGCAGTTACTCGATACAGTCCTCTGGAAACACCATATATTTT.

The V and J genes are TRBV19 and TRBJ2-5; 9 bases line up with TRBD2. The germline gives CDR1 LNHDA, CDR2 SQIVND (reference sequence). V shed 5 bases, J shed 3 bases, and the junction held 10 bases outside the gene matches. CDR3 length: 16 amino acids. The CDR3 sequence: CASSARLAVGEETQYF. The CDR3 region has the DNA TGTGCCAGTAGTGCCCGACTAGCGGTCGGTGAAGAGACCCAGTACTTC. The full variable domain, in which reference TRBV19 and TRBJ2-5 provide the parts outside the CDR3, is DGGITQSPKYLFRKEGQNVTLSCEQNLNHDAMYWYRQDPGQGLRLIYYSQIVNDFQKGDIAEGYSVSREKKESFPLTVTSAQKNPTAFYLCASSARLAVGEETQYFGPGTRLLVL.

V and J are TRBV12-3 or TRBV12-4 and TRBJ2-2; D is unclear. The CDR3 runs to 12 residues. Trimming removed 7 bases at V and 3 bases at J, with 6 bases between. This CDR3 is CASTLDTGELFF. The CDR3 DNA sequence: TGTGCCAGCACCCTAGACACCGGGGAGCTGTTTTTT.

V gene TRBV28 combines with J gene TRBJ1-1; D gene unclear. This CDR3 is built from 12 residues. Germline CDR1 and CDR2: MDHEN and SYDVKM. V dropped 1 base and J dropped 7 bases, with 7 bases sitting between them. CDR3 in amino acids: CASSLYGFEAFF. CDR3 bases: TGTGCCAGCAGTTTATATGGCTTTGAAGCTTTCTTT.

The gene calls are TRBV27 and TRBJ1-6, with a possible D match to TRBD1 (6 bases). The CDR3 covers 14 residues. Trimming left V 5 bases short and J 7 bases short, with 12 bases between. CDR1 and CDR2 from the germline V gene are MNHEY and SMNVEV (reference sequence). DNA of the CDR3: TGTGCCAGCAGTCCCCGGACAGAAAATTCACCCCTCCACTTT. Translated: CASSPRTENSPLHF.

The gene calls are TRBV5-1 and TRBJ1-2, with a possible D match to TRBD1 (6 bases). CDR3 length equals 13 residues. The germline V gene encodes CDR1 SGHRS and CDR2 YFSETQ. Between the trimmed V and J ends, which lost 2 bases and 2 bases, there was a span of 7 bases. The DNA of the CDR3 is TGCGCCAGCAGCTTTGGACAGAACTATGGCTACACCTTC. This translates into CASSFGQNYGYTF.

The chain links TRBV2 to TRBJ2-7; 7 nucleotides agree with TRBD1. V was pared by 5 bases and J by 0 bases, with 7 bases of the junction left unmatched. Germline CDR1 SNHLY, CDR2 FYNNEI. The CDR3 is 15 residues long. CDR3 amino acids: CASSPDRISSYEQYF. In DNA, the CDR3 is TGTGCCAGCAGTCCGGACAGGATAAGCTCCTACGAGCAGTACTTC.

This clone was seen only a few times. V is TRBV7-6 and J is TRBJ2-7, with D perhaps matching TRBD1 (5 bases). CDR3 length: 16 amino acids. CDR1 and CDR2 (germline): SGHVS, FNYEAQ. Trimming pared 5 bases from V and 5 bases from J, leaving 22 bases between. This CDR3 reads CASSPRYDPGRDEQYF. The CDR3 nucleotides are TGTGCCAGCAGCCCGAGATACGACCCGGGCAGGGACGAGCAGTACTTC.

This sequence joins TRBV19 and TRBJ2-4, with D possibly matching TRBD2 (7 bases). Deletions cut 5 bases from V and 1 base from J, with 24 bases between. Germline V gene sequence: CDR1 LNHDA, CDR2 SQIVND (reference sequence). The CDR3 totals 19 residues. CDR3 DNA sequence: TGTGCCAGTAGTCCCGCCCGGGGGGCGGTCGGGGGTGCCAAAAACATTCAGTACTTC. It translates to CASSPARGAVGGAKNIQYF. Full variable domain (rest looked up from reference TRBV19 and TRBJ2-4): DGGITQSPKYLFRKEGQNVTLSCEQNLNHDAMYWYRQDPGQGLRLIYYSQIVNDFQKGDIAEGYSVSREKKESFPLTVTSAQKNPTAFYLCASSPARGAVGGAKNIQYFGAGTRLSVL.

V is TRBV7-2 and J is TRBJ2-1; perhaps TRBD2 as D (6 bases). Germline V gene sequence: CDR1 SGHTA, CDR2 FQGNSA. This CDR3 contains 17 residues. V was shortened by 1 base and J by 0 bases, with 13 bases between the two germline ends. The CDR3 region is CASSLVGGESSYNEQFF. CDR3 bases: TGTGCCAGCAGCTTAGTAGGAGGGGAGAGCTCCTACAATGAGCAGTTCTTC.

The CDR3 nucleotides read TGTGCCAGCAGCCCTCGCACCGGGGAGCTGTTTTTT. The encoded protein is CASSPRTGELFF. This chain uses TRBV7-3 with TRBJ2-2; D unresolved. V lost 5 bases and J 4 bases, leaving 5 bases between the germline ends. Germline loops: CDR1 SGHTA, CDR2 FQGTGA. The CDR3 runs to 12 residues.

This chain uses TRBV6-1 with TRBJ2-1; D not certain. The germline V gene encodes CDR1 MNHNS and CDR2 SASEGT. The CDR3 runs 14 residues. Trimming left V 3 bases short and J 0 bases short, with 6 bases between. CDR3 residues: CASSDWSSYNEQFF. DNA for the CDR3: TGTGCCAGCAGTGATTGGAGCTCCTACAATGAGCAGTTCTTC.

The V and J genes are TRBV19 and TRBJ2-7, with 11 bases fitting TRBD2. The CDR3 is 15 residues long. CDR1 is LNHDA, CDR2 SQIVND, per germline (reference sequence). V gave up 5 bases and J gave up 1 base; unmatched junction bases: 4. CDR3 region: CASSVGLAESYEQYF. The DNA for the CDR3 is TGTGCCAGTAGTGTGGGACTAGCGGAGTCCTACGAGCAGTACTTC.

Turning to this clone: The identical CDR3 is also encoded by other nucleotide sequences in the sample. J is TRBJ1-2 and V is TRBV3-1 (or the pseudogene TRBV3-2); no definite D call. V lost 0 bases and J lost 0, with 8 bases in between. Germline V gene lookup returns CDR1 LGHDT and CDR2 YNNKEL (reference sequence). The CDR3 is 15 amino acids. The CDR3 loop is CASSQEEGTNYGYTF. The DNA for the CDR3 is TGTGCCAGCAGCCAAGAGGAGGGAACTAACTATGGCTACACCTTC.

The chain links TRBV9 to TRBJ2-1, with 7 bases fitting TRBD1. There are 15 residues in the CDR3. The V segment lost 0 bases and the J segment 5 bases; nucleotides outside the gene matches: 5. Germline V gene sequence: CDR1 SGDLS, CDR2 YYNGEE. The CDR3 loop reads CASSVGMTGNNEQFF. The CDR3 DNA reads as TGTGCCAGCAGCGTAGGCATGACAGGGAACAATGAGCAGTTCTTC.

The chain employs TRBV7-9 and TRBJ1-2, with 7 bases fitting TRBD1. This CDR3 comprises 15 residues. The V gene's germline CDR1 is SEHNR and CDR2 FQNEAQ (reference sequence). V lost 2 bases and J lost 4; bases outside the gene matches: 7. The CDR3 here is CASSLTGAILYGYTF. Here the CDR3 DNA reads TGTGCCAGCAGCTTAACAGGGGCTATACTCTATGGCTACACCTTC.

This rearrangement joins TRBV10-3 to TRBJ2-5; TRBD1 matches at 8 bases. Looked up from germline, CDR1 is ENHRY and CDR2 is SYGVKD. This CDR3 is 13 amino acids long. V lost 6 bases and J lost 4; bases outside the gene matches: 4. The CDR3 DNA sequence: TGTGCCATCAGGCCGGGACAGGTAGAGACCCAGTACTTC. As protein: CAIRPGQVETQYF.

V usage is TRBV9 and J usage is TRBJ2-2; 8 bases agree with TRBD2. The CDR3 has 15 amino acids. After removal of 4 bases from V and 9 bases from J, the junction contained 11 bases not matched to a gene. Germline V gene sequence: CDR1 SGDLS, CDR2 YYNGEE. CDR3 region: CASSLALAGVRELFF. CDR3 in DNA: TGTGCCAGCAGCCTGGCGCTAGCGGGCGTCCGGGAGCTGTTTTTT.

CDR3 coding DNA: TGCGCCAGCAGCACCGACAGGGGGCAGCCCCAGCATTTT. Amino acid sequence: CASSTDRGQPQHF. The J gene is TRBJ1-5, the V gene TRBV5-1; 9 positions agree with TRBD1. CDR3 length: 13 amino acids. Germline assignment: CDR1 SGHRS and CDR2 YFSETQ. J lost 7 bases, V lost 4 bases, and 3 bases had no gene match.

This clone was counted a single time. This chain joins TRBV6-6 and TRBJ1-3; 8 bases line up with TRBD1. The junction had 4 bases not matched to a gene; V was cut back by 5 bases and J by 4 bases. Germline CDR1 is MNHNY and CDR2 is SVGAGI (reference sequence). This CDR3 is 14 amino acids long. CDR3 sequence reads: CASSKRDRGNTIYF. DNA for the CDR3: TGTGCCAGCAGTAAGAGGGACAGGGGAAACACCATATATTTT.

The genes are TRBV30 and TRBJ2-7, with D perhaps TRBD1 (5 bases). With 5 bases removed from V and 6 bases from J, the gap between germline ends came to 11 bases. This CDR3 spans 11 amino acids. Germline V gene data show CDR1 as GTSNPN and CDR2 as SVGIG (reference sequence). In DNA form, the CDR3 reads TGTGCCTGGGTAGGGGTGGGCGAGCAGTACTTC. Translation: CAWVGVGEQYF.

The V gene is TRBV19, the J gene TRBJ2-5, with 7 bases that match TRBD1. The CDR3 contains 15 residues. V lost 6 bases to trimming and J lost 2 bases; unmatched junction nucleotides: 9. Germline CDR1 and CDR2: LNHDA and SQIVND (reference sequence). Written as DNA, the CDR3 is TGTGCCAGTAGCCCGGACAGGATCACGCAAGAGACCCAGTACTTC. This translates into CASSPDRITQETQYF.